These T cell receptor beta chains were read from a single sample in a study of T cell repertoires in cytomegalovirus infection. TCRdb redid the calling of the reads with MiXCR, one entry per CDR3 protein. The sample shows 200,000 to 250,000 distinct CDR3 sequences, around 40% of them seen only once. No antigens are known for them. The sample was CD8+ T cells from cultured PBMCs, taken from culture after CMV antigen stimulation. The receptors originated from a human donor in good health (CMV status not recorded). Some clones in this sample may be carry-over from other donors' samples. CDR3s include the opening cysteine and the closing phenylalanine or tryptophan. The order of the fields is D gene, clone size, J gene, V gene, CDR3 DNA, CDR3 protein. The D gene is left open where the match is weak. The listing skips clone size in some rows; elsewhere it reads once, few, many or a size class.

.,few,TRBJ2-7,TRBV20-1,TGCAGTGCTAGAGACGATTTCGCCAGCGTCACCTACGAGCAGTACTTC,CSARDDFASVTYEQYF
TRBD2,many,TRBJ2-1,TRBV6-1,TGTGCCAGCAGTGCCCACATAGCGGGAGCGCTATACAATGAGCAGTTCTTC,CASSAHIAGALYNEQFF
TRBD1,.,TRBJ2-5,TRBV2,TGTGCCAGCAGTGATCCCAGGGGGTTAGAGACCCAGTACTTC,CASSDPRGLETQYF
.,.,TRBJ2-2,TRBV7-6,TGTGCCAGCAGCCCATCACGGTCGACCGGGGAGCTGTTTTTT,CASSPSRSTGELFF
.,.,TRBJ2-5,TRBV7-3,TGTGCCAGCAGCTTAGGGCTAGCATGGGATAGGACCCAGTACTTC,CASSLGLAWDRTQYF
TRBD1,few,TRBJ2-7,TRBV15,TGTGCCACCAGCACCAGACAGGGACCCTACGAGCAGTACTTC,CATSTRQGPYEQYF
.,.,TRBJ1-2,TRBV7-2,TGTGCCACCCCACACCAGTATAACTATGGCTACACCTTC,CATPHQYNYGYTF
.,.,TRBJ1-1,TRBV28,TGTGCCAGCAGTTTAGGGTTATTGGGGAAACTTTATGAAGCTTTCTTT,CASSLGLLGKLYEAFF
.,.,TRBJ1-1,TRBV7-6,TGTGCCAGCAGCCCCCCAGGTTTAACTGAAGCTTTCTTT,CASSPPGLTEAFF
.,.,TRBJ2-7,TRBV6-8,TGTGCCAGCAGACCCTTGGGCCTGGGGAGCTCTGGCAACTACGAGCAGTACTTC,CASRPLGLGSSGNYEQYF
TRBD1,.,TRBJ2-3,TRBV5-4,TGTGCCAGCAGCTTGTACGTCAGGGGGACAGATACGCAGTATTTT,CASSLYVRGTDTQYF
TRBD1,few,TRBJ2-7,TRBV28,TGTGCCAGCACCTTCCATCCGGGACAGGCCGCCTACGAGCAGTACTTC,CASTFHPGQAAYEQYF
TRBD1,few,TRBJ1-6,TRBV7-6,TGTGCCAGCAGCTCCCTGGACAGGGGAGATAATTCACCCCTCCACTTT,CASSSLDRGDNSPLHF
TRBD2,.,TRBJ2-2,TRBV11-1,TGTGCCAGCACCCACGGACTAGCGGGGACCGGGGAGCTGTTTTTT,CASTHGLAGTGELFF
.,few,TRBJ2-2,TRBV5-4,TGTGCCAGCAGCTTTGGGGCGGGCGGGGAGCTGTTTTTT,CASSFGAGGELFF
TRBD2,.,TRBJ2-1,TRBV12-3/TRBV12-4,TGTGCCAGCAGTCCCCCGGGACTAGCGGGAGGGAATGAGCAGTTCTTC,CASSPPGLAGGNEQFF
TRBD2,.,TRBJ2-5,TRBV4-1,TGCGCCAGCAGCCAAGAGGCATCTAGAGCGGGGGAAGAGACCCAGTACTTC,CASSQEASRAGEETQYF
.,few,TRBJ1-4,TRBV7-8,TGTGCCAGCAGCTCCGCGGTACATCGAGAAAAACTGTTTTTT,CASSSAVHREKLFF
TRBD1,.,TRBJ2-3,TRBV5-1,TGCGCCAGCAGCTTGGACAGGGGATTCACAGATACGCAGTATTTT,CASSLDRGFTDTQYF
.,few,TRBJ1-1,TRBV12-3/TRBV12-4,TGTGCCAGCAGTCTGGGAACAGGGATATGGACTGAAGCTTTCTTT,CASSLGTGIWTEAFF
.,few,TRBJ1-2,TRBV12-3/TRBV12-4,TGTGCCAGCAGTTTACTCCCCGGACGTCCAAACTATGGCTACACCTTC,CASSLLPGRPNYGYTF
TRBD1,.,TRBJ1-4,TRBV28,TGTGCCAGCAGTTTACCCTACCGACAGGGACTAAGCGAAAAACTGTTTTTT,CASSLPYRQGLSEKLFF
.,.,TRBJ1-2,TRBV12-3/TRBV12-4,TGTGCCAACCGCCCTCTCACAGAGGGGGGCTACACCTTC,CANRPLTEGGYTF
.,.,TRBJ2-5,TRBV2,TGTGCCAGCACTGGACGCCACCAAGAGACCCAGTACTTC,CASTGRHQETQYF
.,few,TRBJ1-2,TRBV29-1,TGCAGCGCCATTCCCATGGGACTCCTAACCTATGGCTACACCTTC,CSAIPMGLLTYGYTF
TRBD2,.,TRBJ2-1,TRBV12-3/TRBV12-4,TGTGCCAGCGGCCTCGGGAGGGACGATGAGCAGTTCTTC,CASGLGRDDEQFF
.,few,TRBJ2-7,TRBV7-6,TGTGCCAGCAGCTTAGAAGCCGGGCACGATATCACCTACGAGCAGTACTTC,CASSLEAGHDITYEQYF
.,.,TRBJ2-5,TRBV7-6,TGTGCCAGCAGCTCTAGTGGGGGACGGGGGCGCCATGTGGAGACCCAGTACTTC,CASSSSGGRGRHVETQYF
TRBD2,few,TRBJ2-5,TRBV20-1,TGCAGTGCTAGAGAGAGACTAGCGGGAGCTCCGTACCAAGAGACCCAGTACTTC,CSARERLAGAPYQETQYF
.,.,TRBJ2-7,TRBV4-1,TGCGCCAGCAGCCTGGGGCAGGGTCGTTCCGAGCAGTACTTC,CASSLGQGRSEQYF
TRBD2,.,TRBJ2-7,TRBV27,TGTGCCAGCAGTTCAGGTAGCGGGGGAGGCAACGAGCAGTACTTC,CASSSGSGGGNEQYF
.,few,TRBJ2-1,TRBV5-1,TGCGCCAGCAGTCCTCCGGCAGGCCAAAGCTCCTACAATGAGCAGTTCTTC,CASSPPAGQSSYNEQFF